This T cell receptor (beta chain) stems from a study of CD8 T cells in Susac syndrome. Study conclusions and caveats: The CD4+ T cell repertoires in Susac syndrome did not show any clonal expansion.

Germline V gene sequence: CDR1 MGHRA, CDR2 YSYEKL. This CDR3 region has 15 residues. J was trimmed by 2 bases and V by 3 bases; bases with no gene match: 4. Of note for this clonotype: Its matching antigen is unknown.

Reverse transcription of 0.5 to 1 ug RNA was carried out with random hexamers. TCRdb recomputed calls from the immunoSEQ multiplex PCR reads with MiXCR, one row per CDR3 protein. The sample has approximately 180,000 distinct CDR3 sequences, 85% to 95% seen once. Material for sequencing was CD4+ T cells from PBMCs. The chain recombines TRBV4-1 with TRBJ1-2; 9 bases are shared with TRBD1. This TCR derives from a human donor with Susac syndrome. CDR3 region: CASSHPTGGNYGYTF. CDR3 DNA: TGCGCCAGCAGCCACCCGACAGGGGGGAACTATGGCTACACCTTC.